Listed below are T cell receptor beta chains from one sample, sequenced in a study of beta chain features in type 1 diabetes. The repertoire was sequenced with immunoSEQ multiplex PCR; TCRdb's copy has only in-frame clones and lacks some. The table has hundreds of thousands of clones, 13% seen once; the top ten hold 0.02% to 0.025%. The source material was naive CD4+ T cells from blood. The source is a man younger than 30 with type 1 diabetes. Both conserved end residues are part of each CDR3. Each record gives: clone size, J gene, D gene, V gene, CDR3 DNA, CDR3 protein. D genes are given only for firm matches. Clone size, where shown, is once, few, many, or a class for clones that have expanded.

abundance: NA
j_gene: TRBJ1-6
d_gene: TRBD1
v_gene: TRBV2
CDR3nt: TGTGCCAGCGGACAGGTCACTGGGGATTCACCCCTCCACTTT
CDR3aa: CASGQVTGDSPLHF

abundance: NA
j_gene: TRBJ1-1
d_gene: NA
v_gene: TRBV9
CDR3nt: TGTGCCAGCACCGCGGGGGCAGACTACACTGAAGCTTTCTTT
CDR3aa: CASTAGADYTEAFF

abundance: few
j_gene: TRBJ1-6
d_gene: NA
v_gene: TRBV28
CDR3nt: TGTGCCAGCAGTCACGGACGTCGCTCTACCATTTATAATTCACCCCTCCACTTT
CDR3aa: CASSHGRRSTIYNSPLHF

abundance: NA
j_gene: TRBJ1-2
d_gene: NA
v_gene: TRBV28
CDR3nt: TGTGCCAGCAGTTTTAGGGGTTATGGCTACACCTTC
CDR3aa: CASSFRGYGYTF

abundance: NA
j_gene: TRBJ1-1
d_gene: NA
v_gene: TRBV7-7
CDR3nt: TGTGCCAGCAGCGCACAGGAGGGCACTGAAGCTTTCTTT
CDR3aa: CASSAQEGTEAFF

abundance: NA
j_gene: TRBJ1-1
d_gene: NA
v_gene: TRBV2
CDR3nt: TGTGCCAGCACCGCAGGCTTGAACACTGAAGCTTTCTTT
CDR3aa: CASTAGLNTEAFF

abundance: NA
j_gene: TRBJ2-5
d_gene: NA
v_gene: TRBV5-4
CDR3nt: TGTGCCAGCAGCTTCCAAGAGACCCAGTACTTC
CDR3aa: CASSFQETQYF

abundance: NA
j_gene: TRBJ1-3
d_gene: NA
v_gene: TRBV29-1
CDR3nt: TGCAGCGTCAGGTCGAGACTTGGAAACACCATATATTTT
CDR3aa: CSVRSRLGNTIYF

abundance: NA
j_gene: TRBJ1-1
d_gene: NA
v_gene: TRBV30
CDR3nt: TGTGCCTGGAGACTCCTGCCTGAAGCTTTCTTT
CDR3aa: CAWRLLPEAFF

abundance: NA
j_gene: TRBJ1-5
d_gene: NA
v_gene: TRBV18
CDR3nt: TGTGCCAGCTCACCCGCTGGCGGTAGCAATCAGCCCCAGCATTTT
CDR3aa: CASSPAGGSNQPQHF

abundance: NA
j_gene: TRBJ1-6
d_gene: NA
v_gene: TRBV9
CDR3nt: TGTGCCAGCAGCGTAGCTGACCTCCAGGCCCTCCACTTT
CDR3aa: CASSVADLQALHF

abundance: NA
j_gene: TRBJ2-5
d_gene: NA
v_gene: TRBV6-1
CDR3nt: TGTGCCAGCAGTCCGCGTAAACAAGAGACCCAGTACTTC
CDR3aa: CASSPRKQETQYF

abundance: few
j_gene: TRBJ2-4
d_gene: TRBD2
v_gene: TRBV4-2
CDR3nt: TGTGCCAGCAGCCAAGATTTGAGCGGGGGAACCAAAAACATTCAGTACTTC
CDR3aa: CASSQDLSGGTKNIQYF

abundance: NA
j_gene: TRBJ2-1
d_gene: NA
v_gene: TRBV6-1
CDR3nt: TGTGCCAGCAGATCACAGGTCTCCTACAATGAGCAGTTCTTC
CDR3aa: CASRSQVSYNEQFF

abundance: NA
j_gene: TRBJ2-7
d_gene: NA
v_gene: TRBV25-1
CDR3nt: TGTGCCAGCAGTGGGGGCGGCAGATCCTACGAGCAGTACTTC
CDR3aa: CASSGGGRSYEQYF

abundance: NA
j_gene: TRBJ2-7
d_gene: TRBD1
v_gene: TRBV19
CDR3nt: TGTGCCAGTAGTATCCTCGGGACAGCCACCTACGAGCAGTACTTC
CDR3aa: CASSILGTATYEQYF

abundance: NA
j_gene: TRBJ1-2
d_gene: NA
v_gene: TRBV29-1
CDR3nt: TGCAGCGTTGGGGGGGATACTAACTATGGCTACACCTTC
CDR3aa: CSVGGDTNYGYTF

abundance: NA
j_gene: TRBJ1-1
d_gene: NA
v_gene: TRBV6-5
CDR3nt: TGTGCCTGTACCCGGACAGCGGGGAACACTGAAGCTTTCTTT
CDR3aa: CACTRTAGNTEAFF

abundance: few
j_gene: TRBJ1-2
d_gene: NA
v_gene: TRBV7-8
CDR3nt: TGTGCCAGCAGCTTTGGAGGAGTAAACCGCTATGGCTACACCTTC
CDR3aa: CASSFGGVNRYGYTF

abundance: NA
j_gene: TRBJ1-1
d_gene: NA
v_gene: TRBV5-6
CDR3nt: TGTGCCAGCAGCCCCATCGGAGGAGGAGGAACTGAAGCTTTCTTT
CDR3aa: CASSPIGGGGTEAFF

abundance: NA
j_gene: TRBJ1-2
d_gene: TRBD1
v_gene: TRBV7-2
CDR3nt: TGTGCCAGCAGCCCGAGCTGGGACAGGGGGCGGGACTATGGCTACACCTTC
CDR3aa: CASSPSWDRGRDYGYTF

abundance: NA
j_gene: TRBJ2-2
d_gene: NA
v_gene: TRBV5-1
CDR3nt: TGCGCCAGCAGCTTGGGGGATGCCGGGGAGCTGTTTTTT
CDR3aa: CASSLGDAGELFF

abundance: NA
j_gene: TRBJ2-7
d_gene: NA
v_gene: TRBV5-6
CDR3nt: TGTGCCAGCAGCTTGGTAATACAGCCCTACGAGCAGTACTTC
CDR3aa: CASSLVIQPYEQYF

abundance: few
j_gene: TRBJ1-4
d_gene: TRBD1
v_gene: TRBV7-6
CDR3nt: TGTGCCAGCAGCCCCAAGGGGAGGGGGCGTACTAATGAAAAACTGTTTTTT
CDR3aa: CASSPKGRGRTNEKLFF

abundance: few
j_gene: TRBJ2-1
d_gene: NA
v_gene: TRBV4-2
CDR3nt: TGTGCCAGCAGCCCTACGGGACCCGACAATGAGCAGTTCTTC
CDR3aa: CASSPTGPDNEQFF

abundance: few
j_gene: TRBJ1-1
d_gene: TRBD1
v_gene: TRBV7-2
CDR3nt: TGTGCCAGCAGCTTAAACAGGGGGAACACTGAAGCTTTCTTT
CDR3aa: CASSLNRGNTEAFF

abundance: few
j_gene: TRBJ1-2
d_gene: TRBD1
v_gene: TRBV5-4
CDR3nt: TGTGCCAGCAGCTTGTTTCCCGACAGGGACATCTACACCTTC
CDR3aa: CASSLFPDRDIYTF

abundance: NA
j_gene: TRBJ2-7
d_gene: NA
v_gene: TRBV9
CDR3nt: TGTGCCAGCAGCGTAGCACAGGTGGGCGAGCAGTACTTC
CDR3aa: CASSVAQVGEQYF

abundance: NA
j_gene: TRBJ1-2
d_gene: NA
v_gene: TRBV30
CDR3nt: TGTGCCTGGAGTGTTCGCGGGTTCTATGGCTACACCTTC
CDR3aa: CAWSVRGFYGYTF

abundance: few
j_gene: TRBJ1-4
d_gene: NA
v_gene: TRBV19
CDR3nt: TGTGCCAGTAGTCCTGGGACACCTGGGCTGTTTTTT
CDR3aa: CASSPGTPGLFF

abundance: NA
j_gene: TRBJ1-1
d_gene: NA
v_gene: TRBV10-2
CDR3nt: TGCGCCAGCAACTCCGGGACTCAGGCTTTCTTT
CDR3aa: CASNSGTQAFF

abundance: NA
j_gene: TRBJ2-7
d_gene: NA
v_gene: TRBV30
CDR3nt: TGTGCCTGGAGGGCAGAAGGCGAGCAGTACTTC
CDR3aa: CAWRAEGEQYF

abundance: few
j_gene: TRBJ2-5
d_gene: TRBD1
v_gene: TRBV9
CDR3nt: TGTGCCAGCAGCGTAGGGGGGACAGAAAAAGAGACCCAGTACTTC
CDR3aa: CASSVGGTEKETQYF

abundance: NA
j_gene: TRBJ1-4
d_gene: NA
v_gene: TRBV14
CDR3nt: TGTGCCAGCAGCTTAATGAGAACGGGGGAAAAACTGTTTTTT
CDR3aa: CASSLMRTGEKLFF

abundance: few
j_gene: TRBJ1-4
d_gene: NA
v_gene: TRBV7-9
CDR3nt: TGTGCCAGCAGCACGCATAGCCTTACCCTTAATGAAAAACTGTTTTTT
CDR3aa: CASSTHSLTLNEKLFF

abundance: NA
j_gene: TRBJ1-2
d_gene: NA
v_gene: TRBV18
CDR3nt: TGTGCCAGCTGGCGAGGAACGGAAGACTATGGCTACACCTTC
CDR3aa: CASWRGTEDYGYTF

abundance: few
j_gene: TRBJ1-4
d_gene: TRBD1
v_gene: TRBV4-1
CDR3nt: TGCGCCAGCAGCGTCGGACAGGTCGACGAAAAACTGTTTTTT
CDR3aa: CASSVGQVDEKLFF